These 27 T cell receptor beta chains were all obtained from the same sample, sequenced in a study of blood T cell repertoires in COVID-19. Produced via immunoSEQ multiplex PCR; TCRdb's table is partial and in-frame only. The table records tens of thousands of clones, 80% to 90% of them present only once. Specimen: peripheral blood. The receptors derive from a man aged 50 to 59 with active COVID-19.

In DNA form, the CDR3 reads TGTGCCAGCAGCTTAGCGCGGGGGAGCACAGATACGCAGTATTTT. This sequence encodes CASSLARGSTDTQYF. The chain is built from TRBV7-9 and TRBJ2-3; 7 bases match TRBD2. CDR1 is SEHNR, CDR2 FQNEAQ, per germline (reference sequence). Trimming took 0 bases from V and 0 from J; bases not matched to a gene: 0. This CDR3 is 15 amino acids long.

This clone was detected only a few times. This chain connects TRBV7-8 to TRBJ2-7; possibly TRBD1 for D (7 bases). The CDR3 has 14 residues. The germline V gene has CDR1 SGHVS and CDR2 FQNEAQ. Trimming left V 5 bases short and J 4 bases short, with 15 bases between. The CDR3 bases are TGTGCCAGCAGCGGCGGGACAGACCATTACGAGCAGTACTTC. It yields the protein CASSGGTDHYEQYF.

The chain couples TRBV6-5 to TRBJ2-7; TRBD1 aligns across 9 bases. From germline, CDR1 is MNHEY and CDR2 SVGAGI. There are 14 residues in the CDR3. With 6 bases clipped from V and 3 bases from J, the junction kept 6 bases outside the gene matches. CDR3 region: CASRLQGASYEQYF. The CDR3 nucleotides read TGTGCCAGCAGACTACAGGGGGCGAGCTACGAGCAGTACTTC.

The chain has TRBV5-7 and TRBJ1-2; 8 nucleotides align to TRBD1. TRBV5-7 is placed among ORFs of uncertain function. V was pared by 5 bases and J by 2 bases, with 5 bases of the junction left unmatched. CDR3 length: 14 residues. Here the CDR3 reads CASRERTGNYGYTF. The CDR3 DNA follows: TGTGCCAGCAGGGAAAGGACAGGGAACTATGGCTACACCTTC.

The chain employs TRBV28 and TRBJ1-2; weak D call: TRBD1 (5 bases). The V gene's germline CDR1 is MDHEN and CDR2 SYDVKM. CDR3 length: 12 amino acids. The V and J ends lost 4 bases and 8 bases respectively, with 11 bases between them. CDR3 DNA: TGTGCCAGCAGTTGGCCAGGGCGAGGCTACACCTTC. This encodes CASSWPGRGYTF.

This rearrangement joins TRBV6-2 or TRBV6-3 to TRBJ1-4, with D perhaps TRBD1 (6 bases). CDR3 size: 16 residues. Germline V gene data show CDR1 as MNHEY and CDR2 as SVGEGT. V was shortened by 4 bases and J by 4 bases, with 16 bases between the two germline ends. The CDR3 DNA reads as TGTGCCAGCAGTTCCAGGGGTGACGAAGATAATGAAAAACTGTTTTTT. Translation gives CASSSRGDEDNEKLFF.

This clone was seen a single time. The chain is built from TRBV2 and TRBJ1-1, with TRBD1 as a possible D gene (5 bases). The CDR3 covers 11 residues. In germline, CDR1 is SNHLY, CDR2 FYNNEI. V was clipped by 8 bases and J by 3 bases, with 7 bases between them. In DNA, the CDR3 is TGTGCCAGCGGACAATACACTGAAGCTTTCTTT. Amino acids: CASGQYTEAFF.

The chain employs TRBV11-3 and TRBJ2-3, with TRBD1 matching over 9 bases. The CDR3 is 17 residues long. Germline values: CDR1 SGHNT, CDR2 YENEEA. Trimming cost V 2 bases and J 1 base; bases outside gene matches: 7. In nucleotides, the CDR3 is TGTGCCAGCAGCTTATCGGGGACAGGGAGAGGCACAGATACGCAGTATTTT. Encoded protein: CASSLSGTGRGTDTQYF.

The CDR3 bases are TGTGCCATCTCCGGGACAGGGGCTGAAAAACTGTTTTTT. Residues: CAISGTGAEKLFF. This sequence joins TRBV28 and TRBJ1-4; 10 positions match TRBD1. The CDR3 runs to 13 residues. Trimming cost V 10 bases and J 7 bases; bases outside gene matches: 6. Germline values: CDR1 MDHEN, CDR2 SYDVKM.

The count of this clone is one. The V and J genes are TRBV24-1 and TRBJ1-2, with no clear D. V was clipped by 3 bases and J by 4 bases, with 11 bases between them. The CDR3 is 14 amino acids. Germline CDR1 is KGHDR and CDR2 is SFDVKD. In DNA form, the CDR3 reads TGTGCCACCAGTGATCGATTACAGACCTATGGCTACACCTTC. Translating it yields CATSDRLQTYGYTF.

J is TRBJ2-2 and V is TRBV7-2; 15 bases are a match to TRBD2. Germline-derived CDR1 and CDR2 are SGHTA and FQGNSA. The V gene end was trimmed by 5 bases and the J gene end by 4 bases; junction bases not matched to a gene: 5. The length of the CDR3 is 17 residues. CDR3 nucleotides: TGTGCCAGCAGCCGGACTAGCGGGGGGGCGGTCACCGGGGAGCTGTTTTTT. This codes for CASSRTSGGAVTGELFF.

The rearrangement links TRBV7-3 to TRBJ2-5, with D perhaps TRBD2 (5 bases). V was cut by 5 bases and J by 5 bases, with 18 bases left in between. CDR3 length: 15 residues. Per germline, CDR1 SGHTA and CDR2 FQGTGA. The CDR3 DNA reads TGTGCCAGCAGCCCATCGAGGGAGTCTTGGGAGACCCAGTACTTC. Its translation: CASSPSRESWETQYF.

The V and J genes are TRBV6-2 or TRBV6-3 and TRBJ1-2; D remains ambiguous. This CDR3 spans 13 amino acids. V lost 6 bases, J lost 0 bases, and 8 bases lay in between. The germline V gene has CDR1 MNHEY and CDR2 SVGEGT. CDR3 coding DNA: TGTGCCAGCAGCTTAGGAGCTAACTATGGCTACACCTTC. This gives the protein CASSLGANYGYTF.

The chain combines TRBV27 with TRBJ2-1, with 10 bases lining up with TRBD2. The CDR3 contains 16 residues. The germline CDR1 and CDR2 sequences are MNHEY and SMNVEV (reference sequence). V shed 6 bases, J shed 3 bases, and the junction held 8 bases outside the gene matches. This CDR3 reads CASSSPSSGSYNEQFF. The CDR3 DNA reads TGTGCCAGCAGCAGTCCTTCTAGCGGGAGCTACAATGAGCAGTTCTTC.

The chain employs TRBV18 and TRBJ2-1; 14 nucleotides agree with TRBD2. The CDR3 has 15 residues. The junction had 0 bases not matched to a gene; V was cut back by 3 bases and J by 5 bases. CDR1 is KGHSH and CDR2 is LQKENI in the germline V gene. As DNA, the CDR3 is TGTGCCAGCTCACCGGGACTAGCGGGAGACAATGAGCAGTTCTTC. Its translation is CASSPGLAGDNEQFF.

This clone was found once. This chain joins TRBV4-3 and TRBJ2-2, with D possibly matching TRBD1 (5 bases). The CDR3 is made up of 13 amino acids. Trimming left V 1 base short and J 6 bases short, with 6 bases between. From germline, CDR1 is LGHNA and CDR2 YSLEER. For the CDR3, the DNA is TGCGCCAGCAGCCAAGTAGGGGCCGGGGAGCTGTTTTTT. It codes for CASSQVGAGELFF.

The chain is built from TRBV21-1 and TRBJ2-3; TRBD2 is taken as the D call from the table, unchecked against the DNA. TRBV21-1 is assigned pseudogene status. This CDR3 contains 18 residues. The CDR3 nucleotides are TGTGCCAGCAGCACTTTAGCGGGAGGGCCTCCTAGCACAGATACGCAGTATTTT. Translated: CASSTLAGGPPSTDTQYF.

This chain connects TRBV28 to TRBJ1-5, with D perhaps matching TRBD1 (5 bases). This CDR3 region has 16 residues. Germline V CDR1 and CDR2: MDHEN, SYDVKM. Deletions cut 0 bases from V and 2 bases from J, with 11 bases between. The chain's CDR3 is CASSLWGRGGNQPQHF. DNA for the CDR3: TGTGCCAGCAGTTTATGGGGGCGGGGGGGCAATCAGCCCCAGCATTTT.

V usage is TRBV6-5 and J usage is TRBJ2-7; possible D gene TRBD2, 6 bases. The germline V gene encodes CDR1 MNHEY and CDR2 SVGAGI. The CDR3 is made up of 14 amino acids. The V end was cut by 6 bases, the J end by 4 bases, with 16 bases between. The CDR3 DNA reads as TGTGCCAGCAGGTGGGGGGAGATAGGTTACGAGCAGTACTTC. It translates to CASRWGEIGYEQYF.

The V and J genes are TRBV10-3 and TRBJ2-5, with TRBD2 identical over 8 bases. The CDR3 loop spans 16 amino acids. Germline CDR1 is ENHRY and CDR2 is SYGVKD. After removal of 3 bases from V and 1 base from J, the junction contained 7 bases not matched to a gene. CDR3: CAISESGRGGQETQYF. For the CDR3, the DNA is TGTGCCATCAGTGAATCCGGACGGGGGGGCCAAGAGACCCAGTACTTC.

The chain links TRBV5-8 to TRBJ2-2, with D possibly being TRBD2 (6 bases). The CDR3 runs to 16 residues. Trimming took 4 bases from V and 2 from J, leaving 15 bases between them. In germline, CDR1 is SGHTS, CDR2 YDEGEE. The CDR3 reads CASSPRAGLNTGELFF. The CDR3 region has the DNA TGTGCCAGCAGCCCCCGAGCGGGTCTAAACACCGGGGAGCTGTTTTTT. Full variable domain (outside the CDR3, taken from reference TRBV5-8 and TRBJ2-2): EAGVTQSPTHLIKTRGQQATLRCSPISGHTSVYWYQQALGLGLQFLLWYDEGEERNRGNFPPRFSGRQFPNYSSELNVNALELEDSALYLCASSPRAGLNTGELFFGEGSRLTVL.

The chain joins TRBV4-3 to TRBJ1-2, with D possibly matching TRBD1 (5 bases). CDR1 is LGHNA and CDR2 is YSLEER in the germline V gene. The CDR3 contains 15 residues. The V end lost 1 base, the J end lost 2 bases, and 11 bases lay between the germline ends. The CDR3 is CASSQAGPQNYGYTF. The DNA of the CDR3 is TGCGCCAGCAGCCAAGCAGGGCCTCAAAACTATGGCTACACCTTC.

The J gene is TRBJ2-7, the V gene TRBV11-3, with TRBD1 matching 7 bases. The germline gives CDR1 SGHNT, CDR2 YENEEA. Germline trimming cut 3 bases from V and 6 bases from J; bases unmatched to any gene: 5. The CDR3 is 13 amino acids. The CDR3 region is CASSFGQALEQYF. The CDR3 DNA reads TGTGCCAGCAGCTTTGGACAGGCCCTCGAGCAGTACTTC. Using reference TRBV11-3 and TRBJ2-7 for the parts outside the CDR3, the full variable domain is EAGVVQSPRYKIIEKKQPVAFWCNPISGHNTLYWYLQNLGQGPELLIRYENEEAVDDSQLPKDRFSAERLKGVDSTLKIQPAELGDSAVYLCASSFGQALEQYFGPGTRLTVT.

This clone was counted between two and nine times. The CDR3 loop reads CASRDDTGYGYTF. The CDR3 nucleotides are TGCGCCAGCAGGGATGACACTGGCTATGGCTACACCTTC. V usage is TRBV5-1 and J usage is TRBJ1-2; D is undetermined. Per germline, CDR1 SGHRS and CDR2 YFSETQ. This CDR3 region has 13 residues. V lost 5 bases and J 4 bases, leaving 12 bases between the germline ends.

This clone was counted once. This chain uses TRBV2 with TRBJ1-5, with D perhaps matching TRBD1 (5 bases). Germline-derived CDR1 and CDR2 are SNHLY and FYNNEI. This CDR3 spans 15 amino acids. Trimming took off 2 bases at V and 1 base at J, with 9 bases between the two ends. CDR3 protein: CASSETRVSNQPQHF. CDR3 nucleotides: TGTGCCAGCAGTGAAACCAGGGTCAGCAATCAGCCCCAGCATTTT.

This clone was seen once. This chain joins TRBV28 and TRBJ1-5; 11 nucleotides align to TRBD1. The V and J ends lost 2 bases and 0 bases, in that order; junction bases with no gene match: 6. The CDR3 covers 18 residues. Germline CDR1 is MDHEN and CDR2 is SYDVKM. The CDR3 region is CASSLGTGGPFSNQPQHF. In DNA form, the CDR3 reads TGTGCCAGCAGTTTAGGGACAGGGGGTCCTTTTAGCAATCAGCCCCAGCATTTT.

The V gene is TRBV20-1, the J gene TRBJ1-4; D not certain. This CDR3 has 13 amino acids. Germline V gene data show CDR1 as DFQATT and CDR2 as SNEGSKA (reference sequence). Trimming removed 3 bases at V and 7 bases at J, with 12 bases between. The CDR3: CSASGFSGEKLFF. CDR3 nucleotide sequence: TGCAGTGCTAGTGGGTTCTCGGGTGAAAAACTGTTTTTT.